These 31 T cell receptor beta chains came from one sample sequenced in a study of blood T cell repertoires in COVID-19. The repertoire was sequenced with immunoSEQ multiplex PCR; TCRdb's copy has only in-frame clones and lacks some. The data hold fewer than 500,000 clones, with about 90% observed a single time. The specimen sequenced was peripheral blood. These TCRs come from a man between 18 and 29 years old with COVID-19, enrolled during active disease.

This clone was seen just once. The chain carries TRBV5-1 and TRBJ2-3, with 8 bases lining up with TRBD2. The junction had 14 bases not matched to a gene; V was cut back by 5 bases and J by 6 bases. This CDR3 is built from 16 residues. Germline V gene lookup returns CDR1 SGHRS and CDR2 YFSETQ. The DNA for the CDR3 is TGCGCCAGCAGAACCGGGGGAGCGGGAGTAGCGGATACGCAGTATTTT. Protein sequence: CASRTGGAGVADTQYF.

This clone has more than one count but fewer than ten. This chain connects TRBV25-1 to TRBJ2-7, with D possibly being TRBD1 (6 bases). V dropped 4 bases and J dropped 2 bases, with 12 bases sitting between them. CDR3 length equals 14 residues. Germline CDR1 reads MGHDK; CDR2 reads SYGVNS. The CDR3 sequence is CASSVAGGTYEQYF. Here the CDR3 DNA reads TGTGCCAGCAGTGTGGCTGGGGGCACCTACGAGCAGTACTTC.

The chain is built from TRBV5-4 and TRBJ2-3; 10 bases fit TRBD1. The CDR3 is 16 amino acids. J lost 1 base, V lost 2 bases, and 4 bases had no gene match. CDR1 and CDR2 (germline): SGHNT, YYREEE (reference sequence). CDR3 sequence reads: CASSFPGTGGTDTQYF. In DNA, the CDR3 is TGTGCCAGCAGCTTCCCGGGGACAGGGGGCACAGATACGCAGTATTTT.

In the case of this clone: Other nucleotide sequences from this sample produce the same CDR3. The rearrangement uses TRBV27 and TRBJ1-5, with D possibly matching TRBD1 (6 bases). The CDR3 has 13 residues. Trimming removed 5 bases at V and 2 bases at J, with 7 bases between. Germline CDR1 reads MNHEY; CDR2 reads SMNVEV (reference sequence). The CDR3 loop is CASSRQGNQPQHF. The DNA for the CDR3 is TGTGCCAGCAGTAGACAGGGCAATCAGCCCCAGCATTTT.

In its sample, this clone was seen once. The J gene is TRBJ1-1, the V gene TRBV10-1; weak D call: TRBD1 (5 bases). CDR3 size: 15 residues. Germline V CDR1 and CDR2: WNHNN, SYGVQD (reference sequence). V lost 2 bases and J lost 5, with 15 bases in between. The DNA of the CDR3 is TGCGCCAGCAGTGAGCGGGGGAAGAGTGCGACTGAAGCTTTCTTT. Translation gives CASSERGKSATEAFF.

V gene TRBV3-1 (or the pseudogene TRBV3-2) combines with J gene TRBJ1-6; 8 positions agree with TRBD1. The CDR3 consists of 15 residues. With 4 bases clipped from V and 11 bases from J, the junction kept 10 bases outside the gene matches. Per germline, CDR1 LGHDT and CDR2 YNNKEL (reference sequence). The CDR3: CASSPGDRSRAPLHF. DNA of the CDR3: TGTGCCAGCAGCCCGGGGGACAGGAGTAGGGCACCCCTCCACTTT.

CDR3 sequence reads: CASSPNRVNTEAFF. In DNA form, the CDR3 reads TGTGCCAGCTCACCTAACAGAGTGAACACTGAAGCTTTCTTT. The chain links TRBV18 to TRBJ1-1, with D hard to call. The V end was cut by 3 bases, the J end by 0 bases, with 8 bases between. Germline V CDR1 and CDR2: KGHSH, LQKENI. The CDR3 runs 14 residues.

The chain recombines TRBV10-2 with TRBJ1-6; D not resolved. The CDR3 totals 13 residues. V lost 6 bases to trimming and J lost 1 base, with 4 bases between them. Germline CDR1 is WSHSY and CDR2 is SAAADI. The CDR3 coding sequence is TGCGCCAGCAGCAGTTCCTATAATTCACCCCTCCACTTT. Translating gives CASSSSYNSPLHF.

CDR3 region: CASSLNGREYEQYF. CDR3 in DNA: TGTGCCAGCAGCTTAAATGGGAGGGAATACGAGCAGTACTTC. This chain links TRBV11-2 with TRBJ2-7; 7 nucleotides align to TRBD2. Germline V CDR1 and CDR2: SGHAT, FQNNGV. The CDR3 totals 14 residues. The V gene end was trimmed by 2 bases and the J gene end by 4 bases; junction bases not matched to a gene: 5.

The J gene is TRBJ2-5, the V gene TRBV6-2 or TRBV6-3; D uncertain. V lost 2 bases and J 1 base, leaving 11 bases between the germline ends. From germline, CDR1 is MNHEY and CDR2 SVGEGT. There are 15 residues in the CDR3. CDR3 nucleotides: TGTGCCAGCAGTTACCCCCCCATCGGCCAAGAGACCCAGTACTTC. The encoded protein is CASSYPPIGQETQYF.

CDR3 residues: CASSLTGLSNQPQHF. DNA of the CDR3: TGTGCCAGCAGCTTAACAGGGCTAAGCAATCAGCCCCAGCATTTT. The V and J genes are TRBV5-5 and TRBJ1-5; perhaps TRBD1 as D (6 bases). CDR1 and CDR2 (germline): SGHKS, YYEKEE (reference sequence). Trimming took off 2 bases at V and 1 base at J, with 10 bases between the two ends. The length of the CDR3 is 15 residues.

V gene TRBV5-1 combines with J gene TRBJ2-2; TRBD2 is a possible D gene (6 bases). Per the germline V gene, CDR1 is SGHRS and CDR2 is YFSETQ. The ends were cut back, 5 bases at V and 1 base at J, with 18 bases in the middle. This CDR3 is built from 17 residues. The CDR3 protein is CASRGLQTRENTGELFF. CDR3 nucleotide sequence: TGCGCCAGCAGGGGACTTCAAACAAGGGAGAACACCGGGGAGCTGTTTTTT.

The chain uses TRBV5-4 and TRBJ2-5; 12 nucleotides match TRBD1. The germline CDR1 and CDR2 sequences are SGHNT and YYREEE (reference sequence). The J segment lost 4 bases and the V segment lost 4 bases, leaving 8 bases of the junction unmatched. The CDR3 runs to 16 residues. The CDR3 spells CASSTGDRGLGETQYF. The CDR3 DNA follows: TGTGCCAGCAGCACCGGGGACAGGGGGCTTGGAGAGACCCAGTACTTC.

This rearrangement joins TRBV3-1 (or the pseudogene TRBV3-2) to TRBJ2-7; tentative D call: TRBD1 (5 bases). CDR1 is LGHDT, CDR2 YNNKEL, per germline (reference sequence). V shed 4 bases and J shed 5 bases, with 9 bases lying between them. The length of the CDR3 is 12 residues. Here the CDR3 DNA reads TGTGCCAGCAGCCGGGTAGGGGACGAGCAGTACTTC. Translated: CASSRVGDEQYF.

The table lists this clone with a count of one. V and J are TRBV6-5 and TRBJ2-5; D might be TRBD2 (5 bases). The CDR3 is 14 residues long. V lost 2 bases and J 4 bases, leaving 11 bases between the germline ends. Germline lookup yields CDR1 MNHEY and CDR2 SVGAGI. This chain's CDR3 is CASSYGRALETQYF. The CDR3 DNA reads TGTGCCAGCAGTTACGGGCGGGCCTTAGAGACCCAGTACTTC.

The CDR3 sequence is CASSILSGQGSNIQYF. CDR3 coding DNA: TGTGCCAGTAGTATTTTATCGGGTCAGGGAAGTAACATTCAGTACTTC. The chain couples TRBV19 to TRBJ2-4; possible D gene TRBD1, 5 bases. The V gene's germline CDR1 is LNHDA and CDR2 SQIVND (reference sequence). V was cut by 3 bases and J by 7 bases, with 19 bases left in between. The CDR3 has 16 residues.

The chain couples TRBV27 to TRBJ2-2; TRBD2 aligns across 12 bases. J was trimmed by 5 bases and V by 6 bases; bases with no gene match: 7. The CDR3 spans 16 residues. The germline V gene encodes CDR1 MNHEY and CDR2 SMNVEV (reference sequence). For the CDR3, the DNA is TGTGCCAGCAGCCCTGGGACTAGCGGGCCGACCGGGGAGCTGTTTTTT. Its protein product is CASSPGTSGPTGELFF.

V is TRBV5-1 and J is TRBJ2-1, with 10 positions matching TRBD2. The CDR3 consists of 17 residues. Germline loops: CDR1 SGHRS, CDR2 YFSETQ. V shed 7 bases and J 0 bases; nucleotides not matched to a gene: 10. CDR3 nucleotides: TGCGCCAGCGCAACGACTAGCGGGTCGAGCTCCTACAATGAGCAGTTCTTC. Translating gives CASATTSGSSSYNEQFF. Full variable domain (remainder filled in from reference TRBV5-1 and TRBJ2-1): KAGVTQTPRYLIKTRGQQVTLSCSPISGHRSVSWYQQTPGQGLQFLFEYFSETQRNKGNFPGRFSGRQFSNSRSEMNVSTLELGDSALYLCASATTSGSSSYNEQFFGPGTRLTVL.

The rearrangement joins TRBV3-1 (or the pseudogene TRBV3-2) to TRBJ2-1; D is unclear. Germline loops: CDR1 LGHDT, CDR2 YNNKEL (reference sequence). Trimming removed 4 bases from V and 5 bases from J, with 9 bases in between. The CDR3 totals 13 residues. The CDR3 sequence: CASSLIYNNEQFF. The CDR3 DNA reads TGTGCCAGCAGCCTTATATATAACAATGAGCAGTTCTTC.

The chain carries TRBV7-8 and TRBJ2-7; 7 bases map to TRBD1. The ends lost 5 bases at V and 2 bases at J; junction bases unmatched: 9. This CDR3 region has 15 residues. The germline gives CDR1 SGHVS, CDR2 FQNEAQ. This CDR3 is CASSIGTASPYEQYF. CDR3 DNA sequence: TGTGCCAGCAGCATCGGGACAGCCTCCCCCTACGAGCAGTACTTC.

This clone was observed a single time. The chain has TRBV6-6 and TRBJ2-7; D may be TRBD1 (5 bases). Trimming left V 4 bases short and J 3 bases short, with 10 bases between. This CDR3 spans 13 amino acids. CDR1 MNHNY and CDR2 SVGAGI come from the germline V gene (reference sequence). CDR3 region: CASSSRQFYEQYF. DNA of the CDR3: TGTGCCAGCAGTTCAAGACAGTTCTACGAGCAGTACTTC.

The rearrangement uses TRBV18 and TRBJ2-7; 7 bases are shared with TRBD2. J was trimmed by 6 bases and V by 2 bases; bases with no gene match: 7. The CDR3 spans 14 residues. Germline CDR1 KGHSH, CDR2 LQKENI. This CDR3 reads CASSPSLAEVEQYF. The CDR3, as DNA: TGTGCCAGCTCACCAAGCCTAGCGGAGGTCGAGCAGTACTTC.

The rearrangement links TRBV10-1 to TRBJ2-3; TRBD1 might be the D (5 bases). CDR3 length: 12 amino acids. Germline V gives CDR1 WNHNN, CDR2 SYGVQD (reference sequence). The ends were cut back, 8 bases at V and 1 base at J, with 7 bases in the middle. In DNA, the CDR3 is TGCGCCAGCTCACAGGGCACAGATACGCAGTATTTT. This translates into CASSQGTDTQYF.

The chain couples TRBV5-1 to TRBJ1-1; a possible D gene is TRBD1 (5 bases). CDR1 and CDR2 (germline): SGHRS, YFSETQ. Trimming stripped 0 bases from V and 7 bases from J, with 19 bases between. This CDR3 comprises 16 residues. For the CDR3, the DNA is TGCGCCAGCAGCTTGGAGTCGGCAGGGCCTACTTATGAAGCTTTCTTT. Translation gives CASSLESAGPTYEAFF.

The rearrangement links TRBV7-9 to TRBJ2-7, with 10 positions matching TRBD1. V was clipped by 5 bases and J by 0 bases; unmatched bases: 4. CDR3 length equals 15 residues. The germline V gene has CDR1 SEHNR and CDR2 FQNEAQ (reference sequence). CDR3 DNA: TGTGCCAGCAGCGCGACAGGGGGCCCCTCCTACGAGCAGTACTTC. Its translation is CASSATGGPSYEQYF.

This chain links TRBV3-1 (or the pseudogene TRBV3-2) with TRBJ2-5; D possibly corresponds to TRBD1 (6 bases). This CDR3 comprises 15 residues. The germline CDR1 and CDR2 sequences are LGHDT and YNNKEL (reference sequence). Trimming stripped 2 bases from V and 3 bases from J, with 13 bases between. This chain's CDR3 is CASSQTPRTEETQYF. The CDR3 DNA sequence: TGTGCCAGCAGCCAAACACCACGGACAGAAGAGACCCAGTACTTC.

This chain joins TRBV27 and TRBJ2-3; the D is unclear. The CDR3 consists of 14 residues. Germline CDR1 and CDR2: MNHEY and SMNVEV (reference sequence). Trimming pared 10 bases from V and 0 bases from J, leaving 14 bases between. CDR3 in amino acids: CATYSWQSTDTQYF. CDR3 coding DNA: TGTGCCACCTACAGCTGGCAGAGCACAGATACGCAGTATTTT.

This clone was counted only a few times. The gene calls are TRBV6-5 and TRBJ2-7; 8 bases map to TRBD1. This CDR3 spans 15 amino acids. V dropped 2 bases and J dropped 3; count of bases not matched to a gene: 6. The V gene's germline CDR1 is MNHEY and CDR2 SVGAGI. This CDR3 reads CASSYRQGKNYEQYF. As DNA, the CDR3 is TGTGCCAGCAGTTACCGACAGGGGAAAAACTACGAGCAGTACTTC.

This clone was observed once. The genes are TRBV25-1 and TRBJ2-3, with TRBD1 matching 8 bases. This CDR3 spans 15 amino acids. The V gene end was trimmed by 6 bases and the J gene end by 4 bases; junction bases not matched to a gene: 9. Germline assignment: CDR1 MGHDK and CDR2 SYGVNS. CDR3: CASSGTTGAADTQYF. The DNA of the CDR3 is TGTGCCAGCAGCGGCACGACAGGGGCGGCAGATACGCAGTATTTT. Full variable domain (outside the CDR3, taken from reference TRBV25-1 and TRBJ2-3): EADIYQTPRYLVIGTGKKITLECSQTMGHDKMYWYQQDPGMELHLIHYSYGVNSTEKGDLSSESTVSRIRTEHFPLTLESARPSHTSQYLCASSGTTGAADTQYFGPGTRLTVL.

CDR3 amino acids: CASRPIFRTEYGYTF. CDR3 in DNA: TGTGCCAGCAGGCCTATCTTTAGGACAGAGTATGGCTACACCTTC. The chain is built from TRBV13 and TRBJ1-2; possibly TRBD1 for D (6 bases). Germline V gives CDR1 PRHDT, CDR2 FYEKMQ (reference sequence). Between the trimmed V and J ends, which lost 6 bases and 5 bases, there was a span of 19 bases. CDR3 size: 15 residues.

The V call is TRBV2, the J call TRBJ1-4, with D unclear. CDR1 is SNHLY and CDR2 is FYNNEI in the germline V gene. The CDR3 is 15 amino acids. Trimming removed 6 bases from V and 5 bases from J, with 16 bases in between. The CDR3 coding sequence is TGTGCCAGCAGCCGACCCGGAGGTTACAATGAAAAACTGTTTTTT. As protein: CASSRPGGYNEKLFF.